Listed below are T cell receptor beta chains from one sample, sequenced in a study of shared T cell receptors in the human thymus. TCRdb's table, derived via immunoSEQ multiplex PCR, lists solely in-frame clones and lacks some. Of under 700,000 clones detected, 78% appear once; the ten largest clones hold 0.01% to 0.015%. These sequences were also reported in another study, on human thymus T cells.

Sample: thymocytes. Receptor source: a boy under two years old with a congenital heart defect. Both conserved end residues are part of each CDR3. Fields, in order: D gene, V gene, J gene, clone size, CDR3 protein, CDR3 DNA. D genes are given only for firm matches. Not all rows give a size; the values are once, few, many and, for expanded clones, a class.

D: TRBD2; V: TRBV7-2; J: TRBJ2-1; size: NA; CDR3: CASSIIGLAGSDEQFF; DNA: TGTGCCAGCAGCATTATCGGACTAGCGGGAAGCGATGAGCAGTTCTTC
D: NA; V: TRBV2; J: TRBJ1-4; size: NA; CDR3: CASSAGGLLEKLFF; DNA: TGTGCCAGCAGTGCGGGGGGGCTGTTGGAAAAACTGTTTTTT
D: TRBD2; V: TRBV6-1; J: TRBJ2-3; size: NA; CDR3: CASSEWSGRATDTQYF; DNA: TGTGCCAGCAGTGAATGGAGCGGGAGGGCCACAGATACGCAGTATTTT
D: NA; V: TRBV18; J: TRBJ2-1; size: NA; CDR3: CASSPPRIGSRYNEQFF; DNA: TGTGCCAGCTCACCACCGCGGATCGGGAGTAGGTACAATGAGCAGTTCTTC
D: NA; V: TRBV27; J: TRBJ2-2; size: NA; CDR3: CASSSAEETGELFF; DNA: TGTGCCAGCAGTTCCGCTGAGGAGACCGGGGAGCTGTTTTTT
D: NA; V: TRBV4-2; J: TRBJ2-7; size: NA; CDR3: CASSQGRTAYEQYF; DNA: TGTGCCAGCAGCCAAGGGCGGACAGCCTACGAGCAGTACTTC
D: NA; V: TRBV9; J: TRBJ2-4; size: few; CDR3: CASSPVGAGKNIQYF; DNA: TGTGCCAGCAGCCCGGTGGGGGCGGGTAAAAACATTCAGTACTTC
D: NA; V: TRBV19; J: TRBJ1-2; size: few; CDR3: CASSIGEEGNYGYTF; DNA: TGTGCCAGTAGTATAGGGGAGGAGGGAAACTATGGCTACACCTTC
D: TRBD2; V: TRBV5-4; J: TRBJ2-5; size: NA; CDR3: CASRRLAGGPEETQYF; DNA: TGTGCCAGCAGGAGACTAGCGGGAGGGCCGGAAGAGACCCAGTACTTC
D: TRBD2; V: TRBV7-8; J: TRBJ2-7; size: NA; CDR3: CASSFPSGRAKGYYEQYF; DNA: TGTGCCAGCAGCTTCCCCAGCGGGAGGGCCAAGGGATACTACGAGCAGTACTTC